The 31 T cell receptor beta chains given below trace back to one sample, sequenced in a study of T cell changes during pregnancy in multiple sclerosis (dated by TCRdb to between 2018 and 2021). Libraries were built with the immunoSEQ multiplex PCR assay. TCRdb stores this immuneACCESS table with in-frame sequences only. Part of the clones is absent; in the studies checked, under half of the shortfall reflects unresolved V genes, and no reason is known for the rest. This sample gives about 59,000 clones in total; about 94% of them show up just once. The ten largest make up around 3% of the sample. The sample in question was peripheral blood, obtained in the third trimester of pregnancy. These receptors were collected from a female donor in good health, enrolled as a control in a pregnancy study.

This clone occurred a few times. Written as DNA, the CDR3 is TGTGCCAGCAGCCCCCGCGGGGGGAACACCGGGGAGCTGTTTTTT. This gives the protein CASSPRGGNTGELFF. This rearrangement joins TRBV7-7 to TRBJ2-2; 7 bases match TRBD2. The CDR3 extends over 15 amino acids. V was clipped by 5 bases and J by 1 base; unmatched bases: 4. CDR1 is SSHAT, CDR2 FNYEAQ, per germline (reference sequence).

The DNA for the CDR3 is TGTGCCAGCAGCTCTCTAGCGGGGATCAATGAGCAGTTCTTC. Translated, it gives CASSSLAGINEQFF. The chain recombines TRBV7-3 with TRBJ2-1; 9 bases agree with TRBD2. The CDR3 runs 14 residues. The trim removed 4 bases at V and 6 bases at J, leaving 4 bases unmatched. Germline V gives CDR1 SGHTA, CDR2 FQGTGA.

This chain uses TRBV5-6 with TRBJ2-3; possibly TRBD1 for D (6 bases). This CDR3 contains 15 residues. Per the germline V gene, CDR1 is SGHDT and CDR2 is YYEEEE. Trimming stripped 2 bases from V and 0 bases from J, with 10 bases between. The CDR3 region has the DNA TGTGCCAGCAGCTTCAGGGGTCCTAGCACAGATACGCAGTATTTT. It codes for CASSFRGPSTDTQYF.

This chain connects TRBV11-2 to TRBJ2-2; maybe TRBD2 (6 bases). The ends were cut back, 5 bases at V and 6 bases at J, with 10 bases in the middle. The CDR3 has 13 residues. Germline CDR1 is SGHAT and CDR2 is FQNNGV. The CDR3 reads CASSPTRSGELFF. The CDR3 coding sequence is TGTGCCAGCAGCCCGACTAGATCCGGGGAGCTGTTTTTT.

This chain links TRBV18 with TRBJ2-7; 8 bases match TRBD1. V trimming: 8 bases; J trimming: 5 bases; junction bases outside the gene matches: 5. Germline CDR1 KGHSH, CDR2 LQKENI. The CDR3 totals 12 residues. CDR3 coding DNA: TGTGCCAGCGCCGCGGGACAGGACGAGCAGTACTTC. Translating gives CASAAGQDEQYF.

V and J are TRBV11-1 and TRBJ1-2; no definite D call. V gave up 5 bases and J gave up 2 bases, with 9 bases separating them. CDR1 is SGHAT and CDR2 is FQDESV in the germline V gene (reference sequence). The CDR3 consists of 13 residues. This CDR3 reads CASSQAGNYGYTF. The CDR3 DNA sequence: TGTGCCAGCAGCCAGGCGGGGAACTATGGCTACACCTTC.

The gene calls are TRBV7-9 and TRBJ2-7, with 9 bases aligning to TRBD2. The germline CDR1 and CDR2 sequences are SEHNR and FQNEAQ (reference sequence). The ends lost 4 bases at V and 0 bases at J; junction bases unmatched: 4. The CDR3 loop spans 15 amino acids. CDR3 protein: CASSSFSGSSYEQYF. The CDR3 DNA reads TGTGCCAGCAGCTCCTTTAGCGGGAGCTCCTACGAGCAGTACTTC.

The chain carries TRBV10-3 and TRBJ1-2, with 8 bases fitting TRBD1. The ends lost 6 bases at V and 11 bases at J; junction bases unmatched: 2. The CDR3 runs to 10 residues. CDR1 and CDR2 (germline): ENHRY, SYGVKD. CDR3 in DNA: TGTGCCATCAGGGACAGGGTATACACCTTC. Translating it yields CAIRDRVYTF.

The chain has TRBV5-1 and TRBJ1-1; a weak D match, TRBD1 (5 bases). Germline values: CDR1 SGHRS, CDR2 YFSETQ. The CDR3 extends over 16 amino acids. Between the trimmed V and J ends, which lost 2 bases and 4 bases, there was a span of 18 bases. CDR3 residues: CASSFGWSGWSTEAFF. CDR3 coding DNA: TGCGCCAGCAGCTTCGGATGGTCAGGGTGGAGCACTGAAGCTTTCTTT.

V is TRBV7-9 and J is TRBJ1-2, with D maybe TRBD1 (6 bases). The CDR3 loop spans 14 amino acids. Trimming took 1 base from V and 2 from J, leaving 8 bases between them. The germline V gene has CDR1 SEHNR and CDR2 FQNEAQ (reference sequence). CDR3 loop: CASSLGTGNYGYTF. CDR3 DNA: TGTGCCAGCAGCTTAGGAACAGGGAACTATGGCTACACCTTC.

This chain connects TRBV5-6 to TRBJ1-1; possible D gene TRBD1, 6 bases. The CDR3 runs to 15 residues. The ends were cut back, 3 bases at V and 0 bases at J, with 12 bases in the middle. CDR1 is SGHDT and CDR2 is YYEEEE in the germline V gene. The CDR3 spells CASSWGQGLNTEAFF. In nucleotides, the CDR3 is TGTGCCAGCAGCTGGGGGCAGGGGTTGAACACTGAAGCTTTCTTT.

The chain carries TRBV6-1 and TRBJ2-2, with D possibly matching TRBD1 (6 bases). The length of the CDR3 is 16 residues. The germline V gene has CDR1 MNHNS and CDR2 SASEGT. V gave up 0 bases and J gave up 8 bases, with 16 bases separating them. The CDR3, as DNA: TGTGCCAGCAGTGAAGCGGGACACCAGTCTCGTGGGGAGCTGTTTTTT. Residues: CASSEAGHQSRGELFF.

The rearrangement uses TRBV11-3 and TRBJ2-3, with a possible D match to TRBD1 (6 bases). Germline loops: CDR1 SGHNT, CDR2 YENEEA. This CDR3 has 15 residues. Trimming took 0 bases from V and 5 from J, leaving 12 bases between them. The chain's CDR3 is CASSLETGYRDTQYF. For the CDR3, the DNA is TGTGCCAGCAGCTTAGAAACAGGGTATCGAGATACGCAGTATTTT.

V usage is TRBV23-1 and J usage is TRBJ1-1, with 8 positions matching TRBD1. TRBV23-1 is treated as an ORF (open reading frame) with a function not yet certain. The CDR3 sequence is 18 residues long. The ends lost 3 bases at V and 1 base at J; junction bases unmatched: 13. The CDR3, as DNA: TGCGCCAGCAGTCAGGCTGGGACAGGAGAAGGGTCGAACACTGAAGCTTTCTTT. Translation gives CASSQAGTGEGSNTEAFF.

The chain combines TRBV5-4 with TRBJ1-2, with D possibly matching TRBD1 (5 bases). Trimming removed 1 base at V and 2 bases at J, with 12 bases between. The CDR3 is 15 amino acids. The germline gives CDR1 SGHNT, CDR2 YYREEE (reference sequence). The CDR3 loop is CASSLRGATNYGYTF. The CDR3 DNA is TGTGCCAGCAGCTTGCGTGGGGCCACCAACTATGGCTACACCTTC.

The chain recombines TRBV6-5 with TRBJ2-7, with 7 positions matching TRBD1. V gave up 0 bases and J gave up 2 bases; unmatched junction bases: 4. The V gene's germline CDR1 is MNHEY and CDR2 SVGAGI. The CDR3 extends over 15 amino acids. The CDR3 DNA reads TGTGCCAGCAGTTACTCCCTGACAGGGCCCTACGAGCAGTACTTC. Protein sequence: CASSYSLTGPYEQYF.

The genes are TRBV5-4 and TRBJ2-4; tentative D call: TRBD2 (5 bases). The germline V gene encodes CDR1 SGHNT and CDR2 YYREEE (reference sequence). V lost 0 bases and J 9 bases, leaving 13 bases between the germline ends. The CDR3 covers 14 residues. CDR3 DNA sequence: TGTGCCAGCAGCTTGGTTGGGAGTGTTGGCATTCAGTACTTC. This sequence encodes CASSLVGSVGIQYF.

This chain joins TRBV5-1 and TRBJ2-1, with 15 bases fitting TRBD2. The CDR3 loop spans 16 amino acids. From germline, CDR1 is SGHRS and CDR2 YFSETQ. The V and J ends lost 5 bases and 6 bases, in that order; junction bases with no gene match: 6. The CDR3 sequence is CASRLGTSGRTNEQFF. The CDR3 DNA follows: TGCGCCAGCAGGCTTGGGACTAGCGGGAGGACCAATGAGCAGTTCTTC. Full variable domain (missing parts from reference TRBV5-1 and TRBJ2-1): KAGVTQTPRYLIKTRGQQVTLSCSPISGHRSVSWYQQTPGQGLQFLFEYFSETQRNKGNFPGRFSGRQFSNSRSEMNVSTLELGDSALYLCASRLGTSGRTNEQFFGPGTRLTVL.

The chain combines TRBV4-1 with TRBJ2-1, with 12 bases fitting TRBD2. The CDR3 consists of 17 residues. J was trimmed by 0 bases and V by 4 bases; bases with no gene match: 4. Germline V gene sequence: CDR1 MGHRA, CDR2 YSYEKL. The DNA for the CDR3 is TGCGCCAGCAGCCCGAGACTAGCGGGGGACTCCTACAATGAGCAGTTCTTC. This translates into CASSPRLAGDSYNEQFF.

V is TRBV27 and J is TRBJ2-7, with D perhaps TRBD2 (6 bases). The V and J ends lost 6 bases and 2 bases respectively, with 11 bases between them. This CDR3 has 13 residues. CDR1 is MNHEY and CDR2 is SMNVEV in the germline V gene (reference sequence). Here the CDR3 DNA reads TGTGCCAGCAGGGAGGGAAGGACCTACGAGCAGTACTTC. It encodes CASREGRTYEQYF.

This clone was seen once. The CDR3 region has the DNA TGTGCCAGTAGTCTGAGGTGGCAGGGGGCCACTAACTATGGCTACACCTTC. Protein sequence: CASSLRWQGATNYGYTF. V gene TRBV19 combines with J gene TRBJ1-2; 8 bases align to TRBD1. The CDR3 contains 17 residues. Germline loops: CDR1 LNHDA, CDR2 SQIVND (reference sequence). V was pared by 5 bases and J by 0 bases, with 11 bases of the junction left unmatched. The full variable domain, completed using reference TRBV19 and TRBJ1-2, is DGGITQSPKYLFRKEGQNVTLSCEQNLNHDAMYWYRQDPGQGLRLIYYSQIVNDFQKGDIAEGYSVSREKKESFPLTVTSAQKNPTAFYLCASSLRWQGATNYGYTFGSGTRLTVV.

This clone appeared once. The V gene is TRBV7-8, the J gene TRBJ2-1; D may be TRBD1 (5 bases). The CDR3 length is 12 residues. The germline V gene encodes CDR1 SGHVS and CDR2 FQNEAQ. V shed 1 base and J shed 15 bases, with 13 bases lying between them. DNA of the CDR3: TGTGCCAGCAGCTTAGGGTCCCAGGGTAGGTTCTTC. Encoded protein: CASSLGSQGRFF.

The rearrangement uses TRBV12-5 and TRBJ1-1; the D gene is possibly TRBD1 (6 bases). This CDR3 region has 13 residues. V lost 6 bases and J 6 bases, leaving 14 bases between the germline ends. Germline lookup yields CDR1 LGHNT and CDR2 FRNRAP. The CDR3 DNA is TGTGCTAGTGGGCTGGGGGGGCTACCTGAAGCTTTCTTT. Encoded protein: CASGLGGLPEAFF.

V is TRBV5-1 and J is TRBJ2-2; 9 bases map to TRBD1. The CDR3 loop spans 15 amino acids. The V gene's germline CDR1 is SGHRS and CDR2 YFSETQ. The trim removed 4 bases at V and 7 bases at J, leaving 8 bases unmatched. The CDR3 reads CASSQGDRALGELFF. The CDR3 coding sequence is TGCGCCAGCAGCCAAGGGGACAGGGCGCTCGGGGAGCTGTTTTTT.

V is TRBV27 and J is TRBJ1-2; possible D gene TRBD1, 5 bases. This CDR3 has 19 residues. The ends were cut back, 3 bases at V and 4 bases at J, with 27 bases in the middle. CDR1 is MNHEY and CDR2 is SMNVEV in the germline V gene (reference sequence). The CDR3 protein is CASSFNLATGLYSPYGYTF. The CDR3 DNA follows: TGTGCCAGCAGTTTCAACTTGGCAACAGGCCTATACTCTCCCTATGGCTACACCTTC.

The CDR3 is CASSIVEQGATDTQYF. In DNA form, the CDR3 reads TGTGCCAGTAGTATAGTGGAACAGGGGGCCACAGATACGCAGTATTTT. The V and J genes are TRBV19 and TRBJ2-3, with 9 bases identical to TRBD1. V dropped 1 base and J dropped 2; count of bases not matched to a gene: 4. Looked up from germline, CDR1 is LNHDA and CDR2 is SQIVND (reference sequence). CDR3 size: 16 residues.

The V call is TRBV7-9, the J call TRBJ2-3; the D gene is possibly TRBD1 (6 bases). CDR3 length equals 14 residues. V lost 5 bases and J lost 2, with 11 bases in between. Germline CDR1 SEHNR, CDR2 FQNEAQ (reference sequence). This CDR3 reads CASSEGQPTDTQYF. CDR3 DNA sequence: TGTGCCAGCAGCGAGGGACAACCCACAGATACGCAGTATTTT.

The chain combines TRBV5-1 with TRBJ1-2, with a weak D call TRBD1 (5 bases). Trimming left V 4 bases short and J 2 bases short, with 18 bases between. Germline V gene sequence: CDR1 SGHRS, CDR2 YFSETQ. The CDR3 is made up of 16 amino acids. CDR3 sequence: CASSNSGGVGNYGYTF. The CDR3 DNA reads TGCGCCAGCAGCAATAGTGGGGGGGTCGGAAACTATGGCTACACCTTC.

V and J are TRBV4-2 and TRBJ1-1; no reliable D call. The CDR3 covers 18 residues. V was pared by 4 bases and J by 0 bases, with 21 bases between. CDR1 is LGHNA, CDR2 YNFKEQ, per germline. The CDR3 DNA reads TGTGCCAGCAGCCCCGGGCCGCTAGTGGCGGGGTTGAACACTGAAGCTTTCTTT. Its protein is CASSPGPLVAGLNTEAFF.

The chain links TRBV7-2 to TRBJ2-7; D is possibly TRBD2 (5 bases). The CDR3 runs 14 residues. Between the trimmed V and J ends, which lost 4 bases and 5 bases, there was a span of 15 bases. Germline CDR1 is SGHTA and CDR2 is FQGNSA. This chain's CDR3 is CASSSFYGKDEQYF. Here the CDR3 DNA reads TGTGCCAGCAGCTCTTTCTACGGGAAGGACGAGCAGTACTTC. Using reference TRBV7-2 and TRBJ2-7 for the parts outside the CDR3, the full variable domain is GAGVSQSPSNKVTEKGKDVELRCDPISGHTALYWYRQSLGQGLEFLIYFQGNSAPDKSGLPSDRFSAERTGGSVSTLTIQRTQQEDSAVYLCASSSFYGKDEQYFGPGTRLTVT.

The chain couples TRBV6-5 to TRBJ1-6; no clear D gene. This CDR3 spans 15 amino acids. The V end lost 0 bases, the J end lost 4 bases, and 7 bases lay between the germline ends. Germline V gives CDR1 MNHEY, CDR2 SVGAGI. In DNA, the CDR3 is TGTGCCAGCAGTTACTCAACAGAGTATAATTCACCCCTCCACTTT. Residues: CASSYSTEYNSPLHF.